The clone carrying this TCR beta chain was recorded many times. Its antigen is as yet unknown. Hyperthyroidism patients, aged 18 to 65, were newly diagnosed, under 2 months' duration. Thyroid ultrasound, orbital computed tomography, TRAb, serum thyroxine and clinical symptoms formed the basis of diagnosis. The PBMCs were taken from approximately 9.7 ml of fresh peripheral blood. This sample stems from a study of Graves' ophthalmopathy and Graves' hyperthyroidism. V lost 2 bases, J lost 5 bases, and 6 bases lay in between. The CDR3 runs 13 residues. Germline CDR1 is MNHEY and CDR2 is SVGAGI. Notes on the study in general: Blood also carried most expanded thyroid clonotypes exceeding 0.001 frequency.

The TCR beta CDR3 regions underwent amplification from RNA transcripts. Amplification began with first-round RT-PCR using HTBI primers, then second-round multiplex PCR was performed. TCRdb reprocessed the multiplex PCR reads via MiXCR and lists one record per CDR3 protein. The sample yields over 500,000 distinct CDR3 sequences, around a fifth seen once. The specimen was peripheral blood. The TCR comes from a woman between 18 and 29 years old with stable Graves' hyperthyroidism. Some clones in this sample may be carry-over from other donors' samples. The chain is built from TRBV6-5 and TRBJ2-2; D not certain. The CDR3 DNA reads TGTGCCAGCAGTTACCCTGCAACCGGGGAGCTGTTTTTT. It translates to CASSYPATGELFF.